Listed below are T cell receptor beta chains from one sample, sequenced in a study of post-analysis software for immune sequencing data. TCRdb processed the PCR reads anew with MiXCR; each CDR3 protein has one entry. Of about 770,000 distinct CDR3 sequences in the sample, just over 45% were seen once. Sequenced input: blood. Receptor source: a girl under 18 with multiple sclerosis. The CDR3 runs from the conserved cysteine through the conserved F or W. A D gene is named only where the DNA matches it firmly. The size field is filled for only some rows; it gives once, few, many or a size class.

>TRBV20-1|.|TRBJ2-5|.
CSARGWAKETQYF
TGCAGTGCTAGGGGTTGGGCTAAAGAGACCCAGTACTTC
>TRBV7-2|.|TRBJ2-7|.
CASSLPNLEYEQYF
TGTGCCAGCAGCTTACCTAATCTTGAGTACGAGCAGTACTTC
>TRBV29-1|TRBD1|TRBJ2-3|few
CSVTTGLLTDTQYF
TGCAGCGTTACGACAGGGTTGTTGACAGATACGCAGTATTTT
>TRBV6-5|.|TRBJ1-4|.
CASSYGGGAGEKLFF
TGTGCCAGCAGTTACGGTGGGGGGGCCGGGGAAAAACTGTTTTTT
>TRBV20-1|TRBD1|TRBJ1-5|.
CSAKTGTGGFQPQHF
TGCAGTGCTAAAACCGGGACAGGGGGCTTTCAGCCCCAGCATTTT
>TRBV6-1|TRBD2|TRBJ2-7|.
CASSAGGGYEQYF
TGTGCCAGCAGTGCCGGGGGGGGCTACGAGCAGTACTTC
>TRBV28|.|TRBJ2-1|.
CASRSSGTPPYEQFF
TGTGCCAGCCGATCCTCCGGGACACCTCCCTACGAGCAGTTCTTC
>TRBV29-1|TRBD2|TRBJ2-1|few
CSVGPGLAATGEQFF
TGCAGCGTTGGGCCGGGACTAGCCGCCACGGGTGAGCAGTTCTTC
>TRBV29-1|.|TRBJ2-7|few
CSVGNQREQYF
TGCAGCGTTGGTAACCAGAGGGAGCAGTACTTC
>TRBV29-1|TRBD1|TRBJ2-2|.
CSVDLDRGNGELFF
TGCAGCGTTGATTTGGACAGGGGTAACGGGGAGCTGTTTTTT
>TRBV12-3/TRBV12-4|.|TRBJ1-1|.
CASSLLTGLDTEAFF
TGTGCCAGCAGTTTACTGACAGGCCTGGACACTGAAGCTTTCTTT
>TRBV6-2/TRBV6-3|TRBD1|TRBJ1-1|.
CASSYQRVVGQGHTEAFF
TGTGCCAGCAGTTACCAGCGGGTAGTTGGACAGGGCCACACTGAAGCTTTCTTT
>TRBV4-2|.|TRBJ2-5|few
CASSQVGVEQYF
TGTGCCAGCAGCCAAGTAGGCGTGGAGCAGTACTTC
>TRBV27|TRBD1|TRBJ2-3|few
CASSPGGVAATDTQYF
TGTGCCAGCAGCCCAGGGGGAGTGGCGGCCACAGATACGCAGTATTTT
>TRBV29-1|.|TRBJ2-5|.
CSVSHPDRPETQYF
TGCAGCGTTTCCCACCCGGACCGCCCAGAGACCCAGTACTTC
>TRBV25-1|.|TRBJ1-2|many
CASSEYGDPHYGYTF
TGTGCCAGCAGTGAATATGGGGACCCACACTATGGCTACACCTTC
>TRBV6-5|.|TRBJ1-2|few
CASSYSSGQRAYGYTF
TGTGCCAGCAGTTACTCGAGTGGGCAAAGGGCTTATGGCTACACCTTC
>TRBV10-3|TRBD1|TRBJ1-5|.
CAISSQGGQPQHF
TGTGCCATCAGTTCGCAGGGGGGTCAGCCCCAGCATTTT
>TRBV7-8|.|TRBJ2-6|.
CASNPRPRSGANVLTF
TGTGCCAGCAACCCCCGCCCCCGCTCTGGGGCCAACGTCCTGACTTTC
>TRBV20-1|TRBD2|TRBJ2-1|.
CSASPKRGAGWDEQFF
TGCAGTGCTAGCCCAAAGAGGGGAGCGGGATGGGATGAGCAGTTCTTC
>TRBV4-1|.|TRBJ2-1|.
CASSQDPLGYEQFF
TGCGCCAGCAGCCAAGATCCACTGGGCTATGAGCAGTTCTTC
>TRBV6-6|.|TRBJ2-5|.
CASSYSAGARETQYF
TGTGCCAGCAGTTACTCGGCTGGGGCGAGGGAGACCCAGTACTTC
>TRBV6-5|.|TRBJ1-2|few
CASSAKNYGYTF
TGTGCCAGCAGTGCCAAAAACTATGGCTACACCTTC
>TRBV6-5|.|TRBJ1-5|few
CASSPKTVRTQPQHF
TGTGCCAGCAGTCCTAAGACAGTCCGGACGCAGCCCCAGCATTTT
>TRBV20-1|.|TRBJ2-3|few
CSAPVAGRDTQYF
TGCAGTGCACCCGTGGCTGGGAGAGATACGCAGTATTTT
>TRBV7-8|TRBD2|TRBJ2-1|few
CASSTGTSGNNEQFF
TGTGCCAGCAGCACCGGGACTAGCGGCAACAATGAGCAGTTCTTC
>TRBV6-5|.|TRBJ2-7|.
CASSYSSPEDYEQYF
TGTGCCAGCAGTTACTCGAGTCCCGAAGACTACGAGCAGTACTTC
>TRBV12-3/TRBV12-4|.|TRBJ1-5|.
CASSLTGGRQPQHF
TGTGCCAGCAGTTTGACGGGGGGCCGGCAGCCCCAGCATTTT
>TRBV28|.|TRBJ1-2|.
CASSPRQNYYGYTF
TGTGCCAGCAGTCCGAGACAGAACTACTATGGCTACACCTTC
>TRBV5-6|.|TRBJ2-5|.
CASSIPMAGYQETQYF
TGTGCCAGCAGCATCCCGATGGCGGGTTACCAAGAGACCCAGTACTTC
>TRBV3-1|TRBD1|TRBJ2-7|.
CASSQNAGQGSEQYF
TGTGCCAGCAGCCAAAACGCGGGACAGGGTTCCGAGCAGTACTTC
>TRBV7-2|.|TRBJ2-7|few
CASSRGLWTYEQYF
TGTGCCAGCAGCAGGGGATTGTGGACCTACGAGCAGTACTTC
>TRBV7-2|.|TRBJ1-6|.
CASGRGQNSPLHF
TGTGCCAGCGGACGGGGGCAAAATTCACCCCTCCACTTT
>TRBV4-3|TRBD1|TRBJ1-6|.
CASSQESVRGNSPLHF
TGCGCCAGCAGCCAAGAGTCAGTCAGGGGGAATTCACCCCTCCACTTT
>TRBV3-1|TRBD1|TRBJ1-2|.
CASRPRGLWYGYTF
TGTGCCAGCAGACCCAGGGGGCTTTGGTATGGCTACACCTTC
>TRBV30|TRBD1|TRBJ2-7|.
CAWSADRGQPEQYF
TGTGCCTGGAGTGCGGACAGGGGCCAACCCGAGCAGTACTTC